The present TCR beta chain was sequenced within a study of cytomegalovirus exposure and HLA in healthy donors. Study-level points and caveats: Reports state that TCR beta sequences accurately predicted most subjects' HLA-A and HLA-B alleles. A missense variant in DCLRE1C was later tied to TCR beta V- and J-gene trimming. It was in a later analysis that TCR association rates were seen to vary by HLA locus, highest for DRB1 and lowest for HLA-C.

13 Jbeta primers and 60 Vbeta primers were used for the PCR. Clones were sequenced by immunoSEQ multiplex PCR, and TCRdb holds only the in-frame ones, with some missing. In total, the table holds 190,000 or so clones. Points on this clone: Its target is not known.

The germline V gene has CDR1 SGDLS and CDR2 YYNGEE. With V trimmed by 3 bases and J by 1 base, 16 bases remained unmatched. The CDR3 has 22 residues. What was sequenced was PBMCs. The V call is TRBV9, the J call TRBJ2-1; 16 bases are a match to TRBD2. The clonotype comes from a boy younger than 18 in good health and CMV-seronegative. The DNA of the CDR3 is TGTGCCAGCAGCGGACTCACTTCGGGACTAGCGGGGGGGCTGATGTCCTACAATGAGCAGTTCTTC. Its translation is CASSGLTSGLAGGLMSYNEQFF. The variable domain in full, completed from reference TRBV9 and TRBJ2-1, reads DSGVTQTPKHLITATGQRVTLRCSPRSGDLSVYWYQQSLDQGLQFLIQYYNGEERAKGNILERFSAQQFPDLHSELNLSSLELGDSALYFCASSGLTSGLAGGLMSYNEQFFGPGTRLTVL.